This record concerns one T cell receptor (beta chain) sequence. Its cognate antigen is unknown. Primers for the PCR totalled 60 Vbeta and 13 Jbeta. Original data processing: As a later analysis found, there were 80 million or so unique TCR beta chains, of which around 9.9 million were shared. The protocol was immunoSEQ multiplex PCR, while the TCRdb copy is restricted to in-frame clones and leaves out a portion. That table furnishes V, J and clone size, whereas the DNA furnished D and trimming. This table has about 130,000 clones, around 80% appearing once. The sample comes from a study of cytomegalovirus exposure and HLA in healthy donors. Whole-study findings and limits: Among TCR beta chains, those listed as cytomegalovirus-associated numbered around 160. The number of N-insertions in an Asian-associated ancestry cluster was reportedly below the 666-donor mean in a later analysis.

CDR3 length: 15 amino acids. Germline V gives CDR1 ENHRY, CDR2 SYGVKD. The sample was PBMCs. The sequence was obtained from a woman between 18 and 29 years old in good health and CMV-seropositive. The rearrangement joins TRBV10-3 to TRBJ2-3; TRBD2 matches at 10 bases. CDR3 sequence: CAVGSGLASSDTQYF. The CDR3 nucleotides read TGTGCGGTGGGGTCGGGACTAGCGTCGTCGGATACGCAGTATTTT.